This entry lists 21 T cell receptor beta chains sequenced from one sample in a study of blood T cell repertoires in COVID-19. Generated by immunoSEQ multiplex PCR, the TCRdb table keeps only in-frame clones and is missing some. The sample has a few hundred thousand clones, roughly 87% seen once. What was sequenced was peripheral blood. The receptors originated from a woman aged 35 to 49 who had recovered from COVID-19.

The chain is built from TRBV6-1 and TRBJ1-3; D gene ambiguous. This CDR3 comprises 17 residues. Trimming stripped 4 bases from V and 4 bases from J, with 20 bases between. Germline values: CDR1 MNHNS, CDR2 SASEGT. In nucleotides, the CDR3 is TGTGCCAGCAGTGCTAGGGTAGGGAGTCAAGGAGGAAACACCATATATTTT. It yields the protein CASSARVGSQGGNTIYF.

The CDR3 loop is CARRRRADTQYF. As DNA, the CDR3 is TGTGCCCGACGTAGGCGGGCCGATACGCAGTATTTT. The J gene is TRBJ2-3, the V gene TRBV9; D is possibly TRBD2 (5 bases). The V gene's germline CDR1 is SGDLS and CDR2 YYNGEE. The CDR3 is 12 amino acids. Trimming took off 10 bases at V and 6 bases at J, with 15 bases between the two ends.

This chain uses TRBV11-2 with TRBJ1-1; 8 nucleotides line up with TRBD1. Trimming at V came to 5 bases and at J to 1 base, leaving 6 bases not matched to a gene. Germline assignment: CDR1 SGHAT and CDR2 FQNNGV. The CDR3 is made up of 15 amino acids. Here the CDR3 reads CASSQKTGANTEAFF. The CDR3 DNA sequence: TGTGCCAGCAGCCAAAAGACAGGGGCGAACACTGAAGCTTTCTTT. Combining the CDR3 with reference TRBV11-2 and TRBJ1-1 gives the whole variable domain EAGVAQSPRYKIIEKRQSVAFWCNPISGHATLYWYQQILGQGPKLLIQFQNNGVVDDSQLPKDRFSAERLKGVDSTLKIQPAKLEDSAVYLCASSQKTGANTEAFFGQGTRLTVV.

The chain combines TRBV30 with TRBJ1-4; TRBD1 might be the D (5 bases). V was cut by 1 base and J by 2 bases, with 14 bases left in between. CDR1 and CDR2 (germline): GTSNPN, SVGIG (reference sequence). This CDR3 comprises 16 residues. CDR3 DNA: TGTGCCTGGAGTGACGGTTTAGGGGTGACTAATGAAAAACTGTTTTTT. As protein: CAWSDGLGVTNEKLFF.

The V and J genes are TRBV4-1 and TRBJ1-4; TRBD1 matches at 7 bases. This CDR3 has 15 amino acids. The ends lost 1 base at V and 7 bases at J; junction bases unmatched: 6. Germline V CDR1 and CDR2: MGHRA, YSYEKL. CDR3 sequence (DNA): TGCGCCAGCAGCCAAGGACAGGGACTTAGTGAAAAACTGTTTTTT. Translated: CASSQGQGLSEKLFF.

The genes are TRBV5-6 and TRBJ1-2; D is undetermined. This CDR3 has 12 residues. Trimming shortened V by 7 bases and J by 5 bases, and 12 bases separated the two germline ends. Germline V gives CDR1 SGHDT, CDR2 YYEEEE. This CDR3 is CASGPGGYGYTF. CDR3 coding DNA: TGTGCCAGCGGTCCGGGAGGTTATGGCTACACCTTC.

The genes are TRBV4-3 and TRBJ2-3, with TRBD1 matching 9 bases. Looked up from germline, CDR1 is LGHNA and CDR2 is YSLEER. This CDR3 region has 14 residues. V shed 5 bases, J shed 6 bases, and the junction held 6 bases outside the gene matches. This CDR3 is CASSTGQGFDTQYF. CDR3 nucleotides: TGCGCCAGCAGCACCGGACAGGGGTTCGATACGCAGTATTTT.

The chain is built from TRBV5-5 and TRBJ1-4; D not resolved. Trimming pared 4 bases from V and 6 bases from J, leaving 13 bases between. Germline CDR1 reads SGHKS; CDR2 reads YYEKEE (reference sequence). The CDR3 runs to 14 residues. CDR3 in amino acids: CASSQTPFDEKLFF. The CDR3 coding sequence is TGTGCCAGCAGCCAGACACCTTTTGATGAAAAACTGTTTTTT.

The CDR3 coding sequence is TGTGCCAGCAGTTACCAGAGACAGGGTTCGGGCTACACCTTC. Translated, it gives CASSYQRQGSGYTF. This sequence joins TRBV6-6 and TRBJ1-2, with 7 bases lining up with TRBD1. The CDR3 sequence is 14 residues long. Germline CDR1 is MNHNY and CDR2 is SVGAGI (reference sequence). J lost 8 bases, V lost 2 bases, and 8 bases had no gene match.

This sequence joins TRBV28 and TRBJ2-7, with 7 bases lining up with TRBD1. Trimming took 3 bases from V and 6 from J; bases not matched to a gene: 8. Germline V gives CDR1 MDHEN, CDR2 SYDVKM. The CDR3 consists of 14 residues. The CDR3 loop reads CASSLRGRVGEQYF. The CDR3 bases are TGTGCCAGCAGTTTGAGGGGGCGCGTGGGCGAGCAGTACTTC.

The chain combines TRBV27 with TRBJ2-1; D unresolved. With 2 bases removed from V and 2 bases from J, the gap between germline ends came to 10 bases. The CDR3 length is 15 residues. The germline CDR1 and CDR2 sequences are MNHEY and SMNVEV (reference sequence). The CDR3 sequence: CASSLGQTPYNEQFF. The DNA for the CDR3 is TGTGCCAGCAGTTTAGGGCAGACCCCCTACAATGAGCAGTTCTTC.

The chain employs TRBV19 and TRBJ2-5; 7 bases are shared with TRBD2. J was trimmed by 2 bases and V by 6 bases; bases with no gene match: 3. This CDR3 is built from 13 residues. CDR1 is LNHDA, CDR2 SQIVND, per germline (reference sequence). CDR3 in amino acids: CASSGRRQETQYF. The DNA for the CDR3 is TGTGCCAGTAGCGGGAGGAGACAAGAGACCCAGTACTTC. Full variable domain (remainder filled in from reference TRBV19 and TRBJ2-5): DGGITQSPKYLFRKEGQNVTLSCEQNLNHDAMYWYRQDPGQGLRLIYYSQIVNDFQKGDIAEGYSVSREKKESFPLTVTSAQKNPTAFYLCASSGRRQETQYFGPGTRLLVL.

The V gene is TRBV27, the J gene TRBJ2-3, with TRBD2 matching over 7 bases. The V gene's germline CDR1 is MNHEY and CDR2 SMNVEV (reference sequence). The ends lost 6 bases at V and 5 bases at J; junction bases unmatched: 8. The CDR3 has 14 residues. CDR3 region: CASSPGLVQDTQYF. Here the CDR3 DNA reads TGTGCCAGCAGCCCCGGACTAGTCCAAGATACGCAGTATTTT.

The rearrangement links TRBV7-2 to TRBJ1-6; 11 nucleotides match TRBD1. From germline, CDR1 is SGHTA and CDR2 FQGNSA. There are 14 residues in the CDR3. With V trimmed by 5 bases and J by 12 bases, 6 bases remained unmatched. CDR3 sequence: CASSHRTGGVPLHF. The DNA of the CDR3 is TGTGCCAGCAGCCACCGGACAGGGGGCGTACCCCTCCACTTT.

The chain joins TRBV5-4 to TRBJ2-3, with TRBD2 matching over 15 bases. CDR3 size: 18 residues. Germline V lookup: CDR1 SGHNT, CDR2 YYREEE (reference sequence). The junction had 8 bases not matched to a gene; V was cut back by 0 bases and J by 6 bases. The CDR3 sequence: CASSLEPGLAGGPDTQYF. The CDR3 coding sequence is TGTGCCAGCAGCTTGGAGCCTGGACTAGCGGGAGGGCCGGATACGCAGTATTTT.

The DNA for the CDR3 is TGTGCCAGCTCACTAACCCCGGACAGGGATAATTCACCCCTCCACTTT. This encodes CASSLTPDRDNSPLHF. The V gene is TRBV18, the J gene TRBJ1-6, with 8 bases aligning to TRBD1. This CDR3 comprises 16 residues. The V and J ends lost 4 bases and 5 bases, in that order; junction bases with no gene match: 7. The germline V gene has CDR1 KGHSH and CDR2 LQKENI.

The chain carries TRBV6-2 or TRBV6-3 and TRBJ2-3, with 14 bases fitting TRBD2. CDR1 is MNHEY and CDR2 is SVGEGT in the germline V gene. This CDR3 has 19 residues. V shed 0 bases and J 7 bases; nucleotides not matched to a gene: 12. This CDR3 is CASSYSSYGTSGREYTQYF. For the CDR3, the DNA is TGTGCCAGCAGTTACTCGTCGTATGGGACTAGCGGGAGAGAATATACGCAGTATTTT.

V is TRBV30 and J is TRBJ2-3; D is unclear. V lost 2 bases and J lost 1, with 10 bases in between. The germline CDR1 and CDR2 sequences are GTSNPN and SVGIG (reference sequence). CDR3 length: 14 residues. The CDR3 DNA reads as TGTGCCTGGAGTTTACTCTCTGGCACAGATACGCAGTATTTT. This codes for CAWSLLSGTDTQYF.

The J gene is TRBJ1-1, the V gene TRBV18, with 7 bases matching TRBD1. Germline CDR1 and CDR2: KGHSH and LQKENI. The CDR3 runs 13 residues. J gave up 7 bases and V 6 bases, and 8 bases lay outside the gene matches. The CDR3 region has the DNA TGTGCCAGCTCCCCCAGGGGGGACAATGAAGCTTTCTTT. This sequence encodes CASSPRGDNEAFF.

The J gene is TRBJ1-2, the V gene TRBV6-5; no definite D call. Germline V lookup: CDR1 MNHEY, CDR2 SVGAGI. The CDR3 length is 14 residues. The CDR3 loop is CGSGSGKANYGYTF. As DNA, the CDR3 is TGTGGGTCGGGCTCGGGAAAAGCTAACTATGGCTACACCTTC.

The DNA for the CDR3 is TGCGCCAGCAGCCAAGGCGGGGGACTAGCGGGAGAACGGGCAGATACGCAGTATTTT. Amino acids: CASSQGGGLAGERADTQYF. The chain links TRBV4-1 to TRBJ2-3, with 14 bases lining up with TRBD2. The V gene's germline CDR1 is MGHRA and CDR2 YSYEKL. The trim removed 1 base at V and 4 bases at J, leaving 10 bases unmatched. This CDR3 contains 19 residues.